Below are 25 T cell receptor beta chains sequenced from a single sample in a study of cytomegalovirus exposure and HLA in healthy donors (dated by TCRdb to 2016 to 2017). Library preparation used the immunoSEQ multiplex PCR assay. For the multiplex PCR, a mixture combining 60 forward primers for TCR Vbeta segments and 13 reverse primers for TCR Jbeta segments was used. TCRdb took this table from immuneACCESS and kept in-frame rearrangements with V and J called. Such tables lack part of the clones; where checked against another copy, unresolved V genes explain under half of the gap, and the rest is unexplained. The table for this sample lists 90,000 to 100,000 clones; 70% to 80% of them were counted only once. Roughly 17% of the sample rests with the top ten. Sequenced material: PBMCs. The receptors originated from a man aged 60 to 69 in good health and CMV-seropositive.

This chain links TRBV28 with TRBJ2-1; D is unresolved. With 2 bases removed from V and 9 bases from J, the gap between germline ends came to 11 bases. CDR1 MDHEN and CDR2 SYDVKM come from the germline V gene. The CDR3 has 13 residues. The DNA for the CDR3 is TGTGCCAGCAGTTTACACAGTCCGAGTGAGCAGTTCTTC. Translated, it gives CASSLHSPSEQFF.

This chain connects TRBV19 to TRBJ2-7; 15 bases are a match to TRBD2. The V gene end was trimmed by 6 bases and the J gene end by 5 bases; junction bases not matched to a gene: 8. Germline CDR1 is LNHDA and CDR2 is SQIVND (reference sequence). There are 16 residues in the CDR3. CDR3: CASSLGLAGGSDEQYF. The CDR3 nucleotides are TGTGCCAGTAGCCTGGGACTAGCGGGGGGCAGCGACGAGCAGTACTTC.

CDR3 DNA: TGTGCCAGCAGCTCTTGGACTAGCGGGGGGTTCTCCTACGAGCAGTACTTC. Translated, it gives CASSSWTSGGFSYEQYF. This chain joins TRBV5-6 and TRBJ2-7; 14 bases are shared with TRBD2. Per the germline V gene, CDR1 is SGHDT and CDR2 is YYEEEE. CDR3 length: 17 residues. V was clipped by 3 bases and J by 0 bases; unmatched bases: 5.

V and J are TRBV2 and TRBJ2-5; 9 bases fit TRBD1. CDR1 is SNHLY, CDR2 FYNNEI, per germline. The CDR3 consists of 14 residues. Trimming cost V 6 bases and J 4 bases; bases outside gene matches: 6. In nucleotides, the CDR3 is TGTGCCAGCAGGGGGACAGGGCGGGGAGAGACCCAGTACTTC. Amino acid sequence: CASRGTGRGETQYF.

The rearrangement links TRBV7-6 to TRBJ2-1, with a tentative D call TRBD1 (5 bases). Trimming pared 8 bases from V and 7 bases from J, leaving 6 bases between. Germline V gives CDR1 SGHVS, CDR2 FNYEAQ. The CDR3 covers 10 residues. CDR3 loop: CASGANEQFF. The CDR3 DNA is TGTGCCAGCGGGGCTAATGAGCAGTTCTTC.

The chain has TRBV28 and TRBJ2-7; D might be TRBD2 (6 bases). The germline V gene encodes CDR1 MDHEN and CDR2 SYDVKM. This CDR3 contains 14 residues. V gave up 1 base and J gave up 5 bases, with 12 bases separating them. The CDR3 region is CASSLFGGSHEQYF. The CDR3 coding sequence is TGTGCCAGCAGTTTATTTGGGGGGTCCCACGAGCAGTACTTC.

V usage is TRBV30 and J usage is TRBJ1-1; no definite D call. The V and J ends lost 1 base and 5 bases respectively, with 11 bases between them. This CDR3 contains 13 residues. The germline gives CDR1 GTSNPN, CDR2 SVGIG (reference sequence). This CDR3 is CAWSGAGWTEAFF. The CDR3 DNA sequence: TGTGCCTGGAGTGGGGCTGGTTGGACTGAAGCTTTCTTT.

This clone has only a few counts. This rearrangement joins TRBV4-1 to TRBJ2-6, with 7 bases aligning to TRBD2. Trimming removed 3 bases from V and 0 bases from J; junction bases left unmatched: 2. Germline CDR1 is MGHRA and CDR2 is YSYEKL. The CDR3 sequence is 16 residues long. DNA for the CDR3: TGCGCCAGCAGCCAGAGCGGGGCCTCTGGGGCCAACGTCCTGACTTTC. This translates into CASSQSGASGANVLTF.

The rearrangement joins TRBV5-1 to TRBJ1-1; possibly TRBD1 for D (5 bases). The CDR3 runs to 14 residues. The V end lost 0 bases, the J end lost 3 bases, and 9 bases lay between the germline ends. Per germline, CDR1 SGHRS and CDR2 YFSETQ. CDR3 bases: TGCGCCAGCAGCTTGGACAGGTCCTACACTGAAGCTTTCTTT. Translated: CASSLDRSYTEAFF. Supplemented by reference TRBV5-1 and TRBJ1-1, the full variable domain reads KAGVTQTPRYLIKTRGQQVTLSCSPISGHRSVSWYQQTPGQGLQFLFEYFSETQRNKGNFPGRFSGRQFSNSRSEMNVSTLELGDSALYLCASSLDRSYTEAFFGQGTRLTVV.

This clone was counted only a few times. CDR3 in DNA: TGCAGCACAAGGACAGGATCCTACAATGAGCAGTTCTTC. Its translation is CSTRTGSYNEQFF. This chain uses TRBV29-1 with TRBJ2-1; 7 bases align to TRBD1. Losses at the gene ends were 8 bases for V and 1 base for J; bases not matched to a gene: 5. Germline CDR1 and CDR2: SQVTM and ANQGSEA. The CDR3 spans 13 residues.

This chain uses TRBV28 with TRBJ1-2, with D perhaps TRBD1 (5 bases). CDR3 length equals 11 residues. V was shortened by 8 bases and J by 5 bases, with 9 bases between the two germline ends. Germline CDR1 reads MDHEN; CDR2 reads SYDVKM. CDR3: CASRGGYGYTF. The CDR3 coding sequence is TGTGCCAGCCGGGGGGGATATGGCTACACCTTC.

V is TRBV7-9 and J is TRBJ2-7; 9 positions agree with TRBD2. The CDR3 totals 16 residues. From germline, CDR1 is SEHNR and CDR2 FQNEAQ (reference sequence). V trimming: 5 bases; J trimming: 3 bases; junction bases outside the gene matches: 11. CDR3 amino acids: CASSPMSSGGIYEQYF. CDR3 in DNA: TGTGCCAGCAGCCCCATGTCGAGCGGGGGGATCTACGAGCAGTACTTC.

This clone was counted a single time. The CDR3 here is CASSEGHYEQYF. The CDR3 nucleotides are TGTGCCAGCAGTGAGGGACACTACGAGCAGTACTTC. The chain couples TRBV6-4 to TRBJ2-7; D is perhaps TRBD1 (6 bases). The CDR3 is 12 residues long. Trimming left V 3 bases short and J 3 bases short, with 6 bases between. CDR1 is MRHNA, CDR2 SNTAGT, per germline.

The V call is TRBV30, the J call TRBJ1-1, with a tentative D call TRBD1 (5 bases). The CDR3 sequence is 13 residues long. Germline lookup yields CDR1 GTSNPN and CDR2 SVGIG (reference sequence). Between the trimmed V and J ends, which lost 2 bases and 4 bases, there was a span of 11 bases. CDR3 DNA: TGTGCCTGGAGTCTTGGGGGGGTCACTGAAGCTTTCTTT. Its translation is CAWSLGGVTEAFF.

DNA of the CDR3: TGTGCCAGCAGCGAGGGACACACTAGCACAGATACGCAGTATTTT. Translation: CASSEGHTSTDTQYF. This chain links TRBV9 with TRBJ2-3, with D possibly matching TRBD1 (6 bases). V was clipped by 3 bases and J by 0 bases, with 11 bases between them. The CDR3 totals 15 residues. Germline CDR1 SGDLS, CDR2 YYNGEE.

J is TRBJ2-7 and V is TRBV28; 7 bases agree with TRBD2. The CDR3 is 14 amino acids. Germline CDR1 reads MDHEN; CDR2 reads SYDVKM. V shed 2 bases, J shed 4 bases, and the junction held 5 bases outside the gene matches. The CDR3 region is CASSLAGDGYEQYF. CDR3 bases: TGTGCCAGCAGTTTAGCGGGGGATGGGTACGAGCAGTACTTC.

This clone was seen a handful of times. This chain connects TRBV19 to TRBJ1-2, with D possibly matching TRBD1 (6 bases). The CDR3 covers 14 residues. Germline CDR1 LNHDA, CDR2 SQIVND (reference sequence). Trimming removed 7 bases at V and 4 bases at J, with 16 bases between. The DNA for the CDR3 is TGTGCCAGTACCGGAACAGGGTCTCTCTATGGCTACACCTTC. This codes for CASTGTGSLYGYTF. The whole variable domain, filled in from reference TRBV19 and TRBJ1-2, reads DGGITQSPKYLFRKEGQNVTLSCEQNLNHDAMYWYRQDPGQGLRLIYYSQIVNDFQKGDIAEGYSVSREKKESFPLTVTSAQKNPTAFYLCASTGTGSLYGYTFGSGTRLTVV.

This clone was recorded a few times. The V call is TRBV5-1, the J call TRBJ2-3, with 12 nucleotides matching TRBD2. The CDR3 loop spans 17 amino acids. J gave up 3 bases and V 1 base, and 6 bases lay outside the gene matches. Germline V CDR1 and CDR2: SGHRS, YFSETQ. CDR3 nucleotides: TGCGCCAGCAGCTTGTGGCCTAGCGGGGGGGTAACAGATACGCAGTATTTT. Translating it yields CASSLWPSGGVTDTQYF. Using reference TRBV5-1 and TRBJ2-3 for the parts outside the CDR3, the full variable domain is KAGVTQTPRYLIKTRGQQVTLSCSPISGHRSVSWYQQTPGQGLQFLFEYFSETQRNKGNFPGRFSGRQFSNSRSEMNVSTLELGDSALYLCASSLWPSGGVTDTQYFGPGTRLTVL.

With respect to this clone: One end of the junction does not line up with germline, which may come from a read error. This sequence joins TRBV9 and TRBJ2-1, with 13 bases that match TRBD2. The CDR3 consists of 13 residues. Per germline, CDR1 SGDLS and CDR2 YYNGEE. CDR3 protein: CASRGLAGNGQFF. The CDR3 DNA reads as TGTGCCAGCAGGGGACTAGCGGGGAATGGGCAGTTCTTC.

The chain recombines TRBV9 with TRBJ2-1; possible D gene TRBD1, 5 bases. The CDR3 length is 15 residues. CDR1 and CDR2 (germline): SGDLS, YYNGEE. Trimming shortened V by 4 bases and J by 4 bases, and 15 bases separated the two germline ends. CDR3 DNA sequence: TGTGCCAGCAGCCCGACAGCCACCGAATACAATGAGCAGTTCTTC. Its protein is CASSPTATEYNEQFF.

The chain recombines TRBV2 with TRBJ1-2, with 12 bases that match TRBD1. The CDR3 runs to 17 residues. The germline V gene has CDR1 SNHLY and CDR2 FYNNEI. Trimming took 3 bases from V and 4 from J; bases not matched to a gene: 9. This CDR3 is CASSDPPGTGGAYGYTF. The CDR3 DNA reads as TGTGCCAGCAGTGATCCACCCGGGACAGGGGGCGCCTATGGCTACACCTTC. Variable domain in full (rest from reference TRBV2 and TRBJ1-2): EPEVTQTPSHQVTQMGQEVILRCVPISNHLYFYWYRQILGQKVEFLVSFYNNEISEKSEIFDDQFSVERPDGSNFTLKIRSTKLEDSAMYFCASSDPPGTGGAYGYTFGSGTRLTVV.

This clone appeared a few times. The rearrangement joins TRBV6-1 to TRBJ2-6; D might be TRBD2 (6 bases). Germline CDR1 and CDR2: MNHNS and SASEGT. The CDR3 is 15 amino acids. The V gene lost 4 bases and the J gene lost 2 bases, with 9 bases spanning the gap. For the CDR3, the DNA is TGTGCCAGCAGTGTCTGGAGGGCTGGGGCCAACGTCCTGACTTTC. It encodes CASSVWRAGANVLTF.

The CDR3 here is CASSSGQGAKNIQYF. The DNA of the CDR3 is TGTGCCAGCAGCTCCGGACAGGGGGCCAAAAACATTCAGTACTTC. The chain joins TRBV12-1 to TRBJ2-4; the table's D call, TRBD1, was not checked against the DNA. TRBV12-1 is shown as a pseudogene. This CDR3 spans 15 amino acids.

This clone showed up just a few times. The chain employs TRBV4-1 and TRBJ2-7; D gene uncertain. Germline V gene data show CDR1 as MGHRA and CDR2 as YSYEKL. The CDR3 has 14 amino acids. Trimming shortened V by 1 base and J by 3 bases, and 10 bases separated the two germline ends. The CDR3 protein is CASSQVGRSYEQYF. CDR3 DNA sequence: TGCGCCAGCAGCCAAGTTGGTCGCAGCTACGAGCAGTACTTC.

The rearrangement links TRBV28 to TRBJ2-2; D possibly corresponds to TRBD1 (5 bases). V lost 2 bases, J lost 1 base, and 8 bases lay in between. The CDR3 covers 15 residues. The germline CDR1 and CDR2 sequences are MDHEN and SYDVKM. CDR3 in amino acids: CASSLPRVNTGELFF. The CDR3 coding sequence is TGTGCCAGCAGTTTACCCAGGGTGAACACCGGGGAGCTGTTTTTT. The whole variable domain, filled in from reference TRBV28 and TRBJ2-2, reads DVKVTQSSRYLVKRTGEKVFLECVQDMDHENMFWYRQDPGLGLRLIYFSYDVKMKEKGDIPEGYSVSREKKERFSLILESASTNQTSMYLCASSLPRVNTGELFFGEGSRLTVL.